This T cell receptor beta chain was recovered during a study of CD4 T cells in relation to SARS-CoV-2 and coronaviruses. Study summary: TCR beta CDR3s were sequenced after roughly nine-day antigen culture of PBMCs.

Details on this clone: What it binds is not known.

This CDR3 is 13 amino acids long. Trimming shortened V by 1 base and J by 3 bases, and 6 bases separated the two germline ends. The unexposed donors gave CD4+ T cells in about 2011-2018, prior to COVID-19. Isolation of CD4+ T cells took place after 10 days in culture. Cells permitting, SARS-CoV-2 S/N and four cold-coronavirus spikes were tested on unexposed-donor CD4+ T cells. Half the medium was replaced with IL-2 medium on days 3 and 7. Data came from immunoSEQ multiplex PCR; TCRdb stores just in-frame clones and leaves some out. Here the sample spans about 15,000 clones, about 78% being singletons.

The sequence derives from a human donor in good health. Sequencing was done on a sample of CD4+ T cells from PBMCs, cultured in vitro. The chain employs TRBV12-3 or TRBV12-4 and TRBJ1-1; D is uncertain. CDR3 nucleotides: TGTGCCAGCAGTTTAGAGAAAGACACTGAAGCTTTCTTT. It translates to CASSLEKDTEAFF.